These 4 T cell receptor beta chains came from one sample sequenced in a study of siplizumab effects on memory and regulatory T cells. Sequencing used immunoSEQ multiplex PCR; TCRdb keeps in-frame clones, though not all of them. The sample has about 100,000 clones, 85% to 95% seen once. Sequencing used non-Treg CD4+ T cells sorted from blood. The receptor set was obtained from a human donor in good health.

CDR3 nucleotide sequence: TGTGCCAGCAGATCTCCACTGAACACTGAAGCTTTCTTT. Its protein is CASRSPLNTEAFF. The chain joins TRBV28 to TRBJ1-1, with D unclear. Germline CDR1 MDHEN, CDR2 SYDVKM. V lost 6 bases and J lost 0, with 8 bases in between. The CDR3 is 13 amino acids. Variable domain in full (rest from reference TRBV28 and TRBJ1-1): DVKVTQSSRYLVKRTGEKVFLECVQDMDHENMFWYRQDPGLGLRLIYFSYDVKMKEKGDIPEGYSVSREKKERFSLILESASTNQTSMYLCASRSPLNTEAFFGQGTRLTVV.

V gene TRBV11-3 combines with J gene TRBJ2-7, with D perhaps TRBD1 (6 bases). The V gene's germline CDR1 is SGHNT and CDR2 YENEEA. The V end was cut by 5 bases, the J end by 0 bases, with 14 bases between. This CDR3 is 15 amino acids long. The CDR3 here is CASSPRQASSYEQYF. The CDR3 nucleotides are TGTGCCAGCAGCCCTAGACAGGCGAGCTCCTACGAGCAGTACTTC.

This chain joins TRBV5-8 and TRBJ2-7; possibly TRBD2 for D (6 bases). Trimming took off 2 bases at V and 0 bases at J, with 24 bases between the two ends. This CDR3 is 19 amino acids long. Germline CDR1 is SGHTS and CDR2 is YDEGEE. The DNA of the CDR3 is TGTGCCAGCAGCTTTAGCCGGGACGGGGGAACCAAAAGCTCCTACGAGCAGTACTTC. Encoded protein: CASSFSRDGGTKSSYEQYF.

V and J are TRBV18 and TRBJ2-2; 8 bases agree with TRBD2. The CDR3 consists of 17 residues. Germline V gives CDR1 KGHSH, CDR2 LQKENI. V shed 0 bases and J 5 bases; nucleotides not matched to a gene: 8. CDR3: CASSPPIAGRSTGELFF. CDR3 bases: TGTGCCAGCTCACCACCCATAGCGGGACGGTCGACCGGGGAGCTGTTTTTT. Full variable domain (outside the CDR3, taken from reference TRBV18 and TRBJ2-2): NAGVMQNPRHLVRRRGQEARLRCSPMKGHSHVYWYRQLPEEGLKFMVYLQKENIIDESGMPKERFSAEFPKEGPSILRIQQVVRGDSAAYFCASSPPIAGRSTGELFFGEGSRLTVL.